This T cell receptor beta chain was retrieved from a study of CD8+ T cells in alopecia areata. Turning to the study itself: Each day, treated patients took oral tofacitinib twice, at 5 to 10 mg per dose.

Germline CDR1 reads LNHNV; CDR2 reads YYDKDF (reference sequence). Trimming removed 2 bases from V and 2 bases from J; junction bases left unmatched: 9. There are 17 residues in the CDR3. As regards this clone: Its specificity is not known.

Documented treatment: oral pan-JAK inhibitor, 5-10 mg twice daily. The study, taken as a whole, reports: Possibly because of HLA-related factors, TCR sharing was less clear across patients than in mice. Scalp specimens additionally yield sequences from normal skin's resident alphabeta T cells.

It was cDNA, reverse transcribed from extracted RNA, that served as the sequencing template. The repertoire was sequenced with immunoSEQ multiplex PCR; TCRdb's copy has only in-frame clones and lacks some. The table includes approximately 130,000 clones, around 60% detected once. The chain links TRBV15 to TRBJ2-5, with 9 bases fitting TRBD2. This clonotype was sampled from a human donor with alopecia areata. Sequenced here: CD4+ T cells sorted from blood, sampled at week 4, from a patient treated with tofacitinib. DNA for the CDR3: TGTGCCACCAGCAGAACAATTAGCGGGGGCACACAAGAGACCCAGTACTTC. It yields the protein CATSRTISGGTQETQYF.